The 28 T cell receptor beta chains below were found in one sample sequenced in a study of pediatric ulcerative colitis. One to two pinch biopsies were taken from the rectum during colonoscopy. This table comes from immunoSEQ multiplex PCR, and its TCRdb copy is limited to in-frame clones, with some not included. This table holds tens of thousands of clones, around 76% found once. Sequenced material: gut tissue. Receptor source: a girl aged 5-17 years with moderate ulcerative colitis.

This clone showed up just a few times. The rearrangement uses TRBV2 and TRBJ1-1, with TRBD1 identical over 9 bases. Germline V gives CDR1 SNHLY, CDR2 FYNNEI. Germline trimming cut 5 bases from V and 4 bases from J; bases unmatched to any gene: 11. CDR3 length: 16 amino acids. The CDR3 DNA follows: TGTGCCAGCAGTACAGGGGGCCGGGGGTCTGGCACTGAAGCTTTCTTT. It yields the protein CASSTGGRGSGTEAFF.

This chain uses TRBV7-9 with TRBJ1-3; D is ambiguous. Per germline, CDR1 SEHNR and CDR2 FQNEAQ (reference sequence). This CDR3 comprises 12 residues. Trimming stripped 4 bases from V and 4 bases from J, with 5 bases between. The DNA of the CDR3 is TGTGCCAGCAGCTCCGAGGGAAACACCATATATTTT. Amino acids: CASSSEGNTIYF.

The CDR3 spells CASSPPAGQGSVEQYF. CDR3 DNA sequence: TGTGCCAGCAGCCCCCCAGCGGGACAGGGATCCGTCGAGCAGTACTTC. This rearrangement joins TRBV7-9 to TRBJ2-5; TRBD1 agrees at 9 bases. TRBJ2-7 explains the end of the DNA better; the J call may be wrong. Germline-derived CDR1 and CDR2 are SEHNR and FQNEAQ (reference sequence). This CDR3 contains 16 residues.

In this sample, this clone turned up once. CDR3 in DNA: TGTGCCAGCAGTTTGGACAGGGCCTATAATTCACCCCTCCACTTT. Residues: CASSLDRAYNSPLHF. The chain uses TRBV7-2 and TRBJ1-6, with 8 positions matching TRBD1. In germline, CDR1 is SGHTA, CDR2 FQGNSA. The CDR3 loop spans 15 amino acids. With 6 bases clipped from V and 2 bases from J, the junction kept 3 bases outside the gene matches.

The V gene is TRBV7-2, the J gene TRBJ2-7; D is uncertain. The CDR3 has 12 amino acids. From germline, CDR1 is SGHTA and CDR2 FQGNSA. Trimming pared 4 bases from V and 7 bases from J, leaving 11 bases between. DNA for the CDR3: TGTGCCAGCAGCTCCACCGTCCGGGAGCAGTACTTC. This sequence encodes CASSSTVREQYF.

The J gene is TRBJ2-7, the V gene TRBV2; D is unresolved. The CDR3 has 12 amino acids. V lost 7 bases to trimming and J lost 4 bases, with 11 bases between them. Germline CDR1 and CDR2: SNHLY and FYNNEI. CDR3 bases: TGTGCCAGCAATGACAACCCTTACGAGCAGTACTTC. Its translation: CASNDNPYEQYF.

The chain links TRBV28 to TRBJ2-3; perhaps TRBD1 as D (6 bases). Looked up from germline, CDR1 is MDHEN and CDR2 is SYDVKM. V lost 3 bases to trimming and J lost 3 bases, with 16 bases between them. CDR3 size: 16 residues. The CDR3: CASSFRQGQGTDTQYF. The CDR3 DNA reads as TGTGCCAGCAGTTTCCGGCAGGGGCAGGGAACAGATACGCAGTATTTT. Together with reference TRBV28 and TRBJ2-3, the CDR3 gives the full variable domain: DVKVTQSSRYLVKRTGEKVFLECVQDMDHENMFWYRQDPGLGLRLIYFSYDVKMKEKGDIPEGYSVSREKKERFSLILESASTNQTSMYLCASSFRQGQGTDTQYFGPGTRLTVL.

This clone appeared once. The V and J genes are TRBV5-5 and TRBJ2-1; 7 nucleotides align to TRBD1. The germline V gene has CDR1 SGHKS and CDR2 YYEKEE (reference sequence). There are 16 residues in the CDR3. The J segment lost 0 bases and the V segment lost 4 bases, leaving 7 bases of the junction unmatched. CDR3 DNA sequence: TGTGCCAGCAGCCTAGGGACAGATATCTCCTACAATGAGCAGTTCTTC. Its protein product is CASSLGTDISYNEQFF.

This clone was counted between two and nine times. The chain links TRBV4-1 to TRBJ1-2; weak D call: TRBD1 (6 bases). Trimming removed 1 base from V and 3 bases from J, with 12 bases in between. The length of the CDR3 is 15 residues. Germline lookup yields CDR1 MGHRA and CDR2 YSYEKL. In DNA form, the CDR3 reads TGCGCCAGCAGCCAAGTGGAGGAGGGGGACTATGGCTACACCTTC. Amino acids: CASSQVEEGDYGYTF.

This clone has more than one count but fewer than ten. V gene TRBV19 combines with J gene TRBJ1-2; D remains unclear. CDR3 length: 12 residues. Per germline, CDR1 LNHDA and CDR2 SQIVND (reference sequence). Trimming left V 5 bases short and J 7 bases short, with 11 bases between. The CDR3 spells CASSRQDSGYTF. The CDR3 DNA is TGTGCCAGTAGTCGTCAGGACTCTGGCTACACCTTC.

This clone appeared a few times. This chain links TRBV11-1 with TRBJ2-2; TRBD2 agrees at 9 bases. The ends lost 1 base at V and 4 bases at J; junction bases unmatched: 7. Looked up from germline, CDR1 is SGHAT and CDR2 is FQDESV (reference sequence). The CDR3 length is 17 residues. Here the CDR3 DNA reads TGTGCCAGCAGCTTAGACCAGCGGGGGGCCTTCACCGGGGAGCTGTTTTTT. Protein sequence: CASSLDQRGAFTGELFF.

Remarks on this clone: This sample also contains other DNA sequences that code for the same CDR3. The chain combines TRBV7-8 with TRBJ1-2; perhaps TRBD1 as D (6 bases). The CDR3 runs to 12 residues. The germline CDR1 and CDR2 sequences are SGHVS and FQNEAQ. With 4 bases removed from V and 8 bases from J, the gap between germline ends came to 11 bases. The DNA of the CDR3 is TGTGCCAGCAGCTCTCACAGGGACGGCTACACCTTC. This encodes CASSSHRDGYTF.

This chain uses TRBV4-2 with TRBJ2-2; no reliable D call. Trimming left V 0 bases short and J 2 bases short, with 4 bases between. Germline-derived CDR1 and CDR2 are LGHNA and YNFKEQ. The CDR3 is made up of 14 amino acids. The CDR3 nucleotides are TGTGCCAGCAGCCAAGAGGGAAACACCGGGGAGCTGTTTTTT. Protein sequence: CASSQEGNTGELFF.

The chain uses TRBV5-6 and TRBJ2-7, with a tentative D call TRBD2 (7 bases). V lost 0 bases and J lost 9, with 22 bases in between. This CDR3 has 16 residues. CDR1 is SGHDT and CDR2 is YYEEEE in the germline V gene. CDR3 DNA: TGTGCCAGCAGCTTGGCCGGCCAGGGAGGGGGATATGGGCAGTACTTC. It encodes CASSLAGQGGGYGQYF.

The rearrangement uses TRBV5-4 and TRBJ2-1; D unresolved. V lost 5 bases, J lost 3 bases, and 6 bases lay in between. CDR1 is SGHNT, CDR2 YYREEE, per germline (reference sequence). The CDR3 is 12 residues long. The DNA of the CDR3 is TGTGCCAGCAGTAAAAGCTACAATGAGCAGTTCTTC. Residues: CASSKSYNEQFF.

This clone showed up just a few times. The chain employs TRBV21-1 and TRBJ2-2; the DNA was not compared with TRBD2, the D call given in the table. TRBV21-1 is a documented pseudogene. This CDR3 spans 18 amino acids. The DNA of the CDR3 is TGTGCCAGCAGCAAACTCATACTAGCGCGTGAATACACCGGGGAGCTGTTTTTT. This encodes CASSKLILAREYTGELFF.

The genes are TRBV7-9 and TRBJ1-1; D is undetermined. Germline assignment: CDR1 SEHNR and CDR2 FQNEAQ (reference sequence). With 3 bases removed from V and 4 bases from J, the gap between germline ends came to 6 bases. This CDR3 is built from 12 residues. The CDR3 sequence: CASSFQITEAFF. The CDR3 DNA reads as TGTGCCAGCAGCTTCCAGATCACTGAAGCTTTCTTT.

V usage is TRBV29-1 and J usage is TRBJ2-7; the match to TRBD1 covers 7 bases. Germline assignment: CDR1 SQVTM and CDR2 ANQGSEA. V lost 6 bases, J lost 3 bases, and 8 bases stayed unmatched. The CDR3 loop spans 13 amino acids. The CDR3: CSVGRTGHYEQYF. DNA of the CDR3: TGCAGCGTCGGACGGACAGGCCACTACGAGCAGTACTTC.

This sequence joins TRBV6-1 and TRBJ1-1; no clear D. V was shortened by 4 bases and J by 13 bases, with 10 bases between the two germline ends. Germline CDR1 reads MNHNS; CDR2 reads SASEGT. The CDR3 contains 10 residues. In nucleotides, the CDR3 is TGTGCCAGCAGTGTTGAGAAAGGTTTCTTT. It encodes CASSVEKGFF.

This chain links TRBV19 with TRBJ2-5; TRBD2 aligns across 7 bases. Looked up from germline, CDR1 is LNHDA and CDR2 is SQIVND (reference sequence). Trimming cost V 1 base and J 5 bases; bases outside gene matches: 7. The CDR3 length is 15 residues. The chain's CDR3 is CASSIAGGFWETQYF. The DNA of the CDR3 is TGTGCCAGTAGTATAGCCGGGGGGTTCTGGGAGACCCAGTACTTC.

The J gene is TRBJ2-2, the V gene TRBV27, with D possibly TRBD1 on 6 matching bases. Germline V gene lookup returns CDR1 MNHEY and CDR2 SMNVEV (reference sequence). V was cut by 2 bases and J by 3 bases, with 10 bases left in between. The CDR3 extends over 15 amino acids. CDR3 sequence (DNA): TGTGCCAGCAGTTTACAGGGGTGGTACACCGGGGAGCTGTTTTTT. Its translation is CASSLQGWYTGELFF.

The CDR3 DNA follows: TGCGCCAGCAGCGCCACCGATTTGGATGAGCAGTTCTTC. Amino acid sequence: CASSATDLDEQFF. The chain is built from TRBV4-1 and TRBJ2-1; D gene uncertain. V was clipped by 5 bases and J by 8 bases, with 13 bases between them. The germline CDR1 and CDR2 sequences are MGHRA and YSYEKL. The CDR3 sequence is 13 residues long.

The CDR3 coding sequence is TGCGCCAGCAGCCAAACTCCCGCTAACGGGGAGCTGTTTTTT. Amino acids: CASSQTPANGELFF. The genes are TRBV4-1 and TRBJ2-2; D remains ambiguous. Germline loops: CDR1 MGHRA, CDR2 YSYEKL. Trimming cost V 2 bases and J 7 bases, with 11 bases left between them. The CDR3 is made up of 14 amino acids.

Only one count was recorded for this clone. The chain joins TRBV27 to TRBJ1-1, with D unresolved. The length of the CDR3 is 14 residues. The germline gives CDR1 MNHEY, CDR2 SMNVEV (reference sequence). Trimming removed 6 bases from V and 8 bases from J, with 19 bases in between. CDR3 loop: CASSQRPHSGEAFF. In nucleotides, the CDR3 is TGTGCCAGCAGCCAACGACCTCATAGTGGGGAAGCTTTCTTT.

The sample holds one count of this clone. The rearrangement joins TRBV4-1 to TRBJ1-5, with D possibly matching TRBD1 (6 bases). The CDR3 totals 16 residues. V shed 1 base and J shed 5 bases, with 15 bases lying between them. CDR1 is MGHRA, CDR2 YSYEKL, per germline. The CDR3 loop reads CASSQAAGAEYQPQHF. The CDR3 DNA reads TGCGCCAGCAGCCAAGCGGCAGGGGCTGAATATCAGCCCCAGCATTTT.

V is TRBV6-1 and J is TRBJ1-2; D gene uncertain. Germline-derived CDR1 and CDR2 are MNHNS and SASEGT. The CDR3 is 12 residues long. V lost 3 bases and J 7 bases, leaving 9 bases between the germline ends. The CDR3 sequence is CASSEMDGGYTF. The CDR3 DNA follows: TGTGCCAGCAGTGAGATGGACGGTGGCTACACCTTC.

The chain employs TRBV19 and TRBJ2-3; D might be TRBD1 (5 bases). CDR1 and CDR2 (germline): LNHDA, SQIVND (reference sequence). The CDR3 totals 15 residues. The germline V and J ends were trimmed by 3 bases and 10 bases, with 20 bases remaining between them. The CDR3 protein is CASSIGHRRVPSQYF. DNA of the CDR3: TGTGCCAGTAGTATCGGACACCGAAGGGTCCCTTCGCAGTATTTT.

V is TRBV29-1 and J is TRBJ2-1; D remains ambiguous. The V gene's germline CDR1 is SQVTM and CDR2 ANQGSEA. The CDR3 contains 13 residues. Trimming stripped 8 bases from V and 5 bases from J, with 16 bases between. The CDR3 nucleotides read TGCAGCTTCATAAGGCTACAGAACAATGAGCAGTTCTTC. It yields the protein CSFIRLQNNEQFF.